This T cell receptor (beta chain) is drawn from a study of T cell repertoires in cytomegalovirus infection. About the study: A matching HLA type, together with CMV infection, was signaled by public TCR beta signatures. Points from the study as a whole: HLA-C-restricted, CMV-specific TCR beta clonotypes were dominant ex vivo. CMV carriers having the relevant HLA were flagged by cumulative public TCR beta family frequency.

A single record per CDR3 protein comes from TCRdb applying MiXCR to the reads. Here the sample spans 450,000 to 600,000 distinct CDR3 sequences, about 11% being singletons. The CDR3 contains 15 residues. CDR1 and CDR2 from the germline V gene are SGHTA and FQGTGA. The V end lost 2 bases, the J end lost 0 bases, and 10 bases lay between the germline ends. This clonotype was detected a few times. Its target is not known. J is TRBJ1-1 and V is TRBV7-3; D is unresolved. Sample: PBMCs. This sequence was found in a human donor in good health (CMV status not recorded). Some clones in this sample may be carry-over from other donors' samples. The CDR3 DNA is TGTGCCAGCAGCTTACGTCCAAGGATGAACACTGAAGCTTTCTTT. The encoded protein is CASSLRPRMNTEAFF.